The 31 T cell receptor beta chains below were found in one sample sequenced in a study of shared clonotypes between healthy human individuals. Data came from immunoSEQ multiplex PCR; TCRdb stores just in-frame clones and leaves some out. This sample has around 2,000,000 clones, with just under 95% found just once. Terminally differentiated effector memory CD45RA+ cells were excluded by CCR7 positive selection of CD45RO-negative cells. The sequencing input was naive CD8+ T cells sorted from blood. These receptors were taken from a man between 18 and 35 years old in good health.

The genes are TRBV5-4 and TRBJ2-7, with D unclear. V dropped 0 bases and J dropped 3 bases, with 7 bases sitting between them. From germline, CDR1 is SGHNT and CDR2 YYREEE (reference sequence). The CDR3 extends over 13 amino acids. The CDR3 spells CASSLAWGYEQYF. CDR3 bases: TGTGCCAGCAGCTTGGCGTGGGGCTACGAGCAGTACTTC.

This clone has a single count. This chain uses TRBV10-2 with TRBJ2-7; 7 bases agree with TRBD2. The germline V gene encodes CDR1 WSHSY and CDR2 SAAADI. CDR3 size: 14 residues. Unmatched junction bases numbered 9, after V lost 5 bases and J lost 5 bases. The CDR3 loop reads CASSSGTGGDEQYF. The CDR3 nucleotides read TGCGCCAGCAGTAGCGGGACGGGCGGGGACGAGCAGTACTTC.

The chain combines TRBV7-2 with TRBJ2-3; D is perhaps TRBD1 or TRBD2 (5 bases each). Trimming cost V 7 bases and J 3 bases, with 17 bases left between them. The CDR3 is made up of 15 amino acids. CDR1 is SGHTA and CDR2 is FQGNSA in the germline V gene. The CDR3: CASTPGTQLTDTQYF. The CDR3 DNA is TGTGCCAGCACCCCCGGGACCCAACTAACAGATACGCAGTATTTT.

This clone has just one count. The rearrangement uses TRBV7-6 and TRBJ2-7; the match to TRBD1 covers 8 bases. This CDR3 region has 15 residues. V was pared by 6 bases and J by 0 bases, with 7 bases of the junction left unmatched. Germline loops: CDR1 SGHVS, CDR2 FNYEAQ. The CDR3 region has the DNA TGTGCCAGCAGTCTCACAGGGGGGTTCTCCTACGAGCAGTACTTC. This encodes CASSLTGGFSYEQYF.

The chain combines TRBV7-8 with TRBJ1-6, with TRBD1 matching over 9 bases. J lost 12 bases, V lost 5 bases, and 11 bases had no gene match. CDR3 length equals 15 residues. CDR1 is SGHVS, CDR2 FQNEAQ, per germline. CDR3 protein: CASSESTGGLIPLHF. CDR3 sequence (DNA): TGTGCCAGCAGCGAATCCACAGGGGGCTTAATACCCCTCCACTTT.

This rearrangement joins TRBV7-9 to TRBJ2-7; D could derive from TRBD1 or TRBD2 (5 bases each). Germline V lookup: CDR1 SEHNR, CDR2 FQNEAQ (reference sequence). Trimming stripped 1 base from V and 2 bases from J, with 15 bases between. This CDR3 contains 16 residues. CDR3 DNA: TGTGCCAGCAGCTTAGTGATGGGGGAAAGGGCCTACGAGCAGTACTTC. This codes for CASSLVMGERAYEQYF.

The chain joins TRBV13 to TRBJ2-7; 7 nucleotides agree with TRBD2. The length of the CDR3 is 13 residues. Trimming at V came to 5 bases and at J to 4 bases, leaving 5 bases not matched to a gene. Germline CDR1 PRHDT, CDR2 FYEKMQ (reference sequence). The CDR3 here is CASSVGGGYEQYF. The CDR3 nucleotides are TGTGCCAGCAGCGTTGGGGGAGGGTACGAGCAGTACTTC. Complete variable domain (other parts from reference TRBV13 and TRBJ2-7): AAGVIQSPRHLIKEKRETATLKCYPIPRHDTVYWYQQGPGQDPQFLISFYEKMQSDKGSIPDRFSAQQFSDYHSELNMSSLELGDSALYFCASSVGGGYEQYFGPGTRLTVT.

This chain joins TRBV5-4 and TRBJ2-1; 7 bases agree with TRBD1. This CDR3 region has 13 residues. The germline V gene has CDR1 SGHNT and CDR2 YYREEE (reference sequence). Trimming took 4 bases from V and 8 from J; bases not matched to a gene: 6. The chain's CDR3 is CASSALGGYEQFF. CDR3 nucleotide sequence: TGTGCCAGCAGCGCCTTAGGGGGCTATGAGCAGTTCTTC.

This chain uses TRBV5-4 with TRBJ2-1, with 7 bases aligning to TRBD2. Germline loops: CDR1 SGHNT, CDR2 YYREEE (reference sequence). The CDR3 length is 14 residues. V shed 4 bases, J shed 5 bases, and the junction held 6 bases outside the gene matches. The CDR3 reads CASSRPSGDNEQFF. The CDR3 nucleotides read TGTGCCAGCAGCCGACCCAGCGGGGACAATGAGCAGTTCTTC.

This clone was detected only once. This specimen includes other DNA sequences encoding the same CDR3. This chain joins TRBV7-2 and TRBJ2-2; a possible D gene is TRBD2 (6 bases). CDR1 and CDR2 (germline): SGHTA, FQGNSA. Trimming left V 2 bases short and J 6 bases short, with 7 bases between. This CDR3 has 13 amino acids. The CDR3 DNA is TGTGCCAGCAGCTTAACGGGGGCCGGGGAGCTGTTTTTT. Amino acids: CASSLTGAGELFF.

This clone was seen once. The identical CDR3 is also encoded by other nucleotide sequences in the sample. V is TRBV19 and J is TRBJ1-5; no definite D call. The CDR3 covers 14 residues. Germline CDR1 LNHDA, CDR2 SQIVND (reference sequence). V shed 5 bases and J shed 0 bases, with 8 bases lying between them. The DNA for the CDR3 is TGTGCCAGTAGTGTGCGGGATAGCAATCAGCCCCAGCATTTT. Its protein is CASSVRDSNQPQHF.

This chain links TRBV6-5 with TRBJ2-7; TRBD2 is a possible D gene (5 bases). The CDR3 contains 13 residues. V was trimmed by 5 bases and J by 0 bases, leaving 8 bases between them. Germline CDR1 is MNHEY and CDR2 is SVGAGI. The CDR3 nucleotides read TGTGCCAGCAGTAACCGGGACTCCTACGAGCAGTACTTC. The encoded protein is CASSNRDSYEQYF.

Details on this clone: The sample carries other DNA sequences with the same CDR3. The chain couples TRBV9 to TRBJ2-7; the match to TRBD1 covers 7 bases. CDR1 SGDLS and CDR2 YYNGEE come from the germline V gene. The CDR3 sequence is 14 residues long. V gave up 0 bases and J gave up 4 bases; unmatched junction bases: 4. This CDR3 is CASSVDRGGYEQYF. The CDR3 DNA sequence: TGTGCCAGCAGCGTAGACAGGGGTGGGTACGAGCAGTACTTC. The full variable domain, completed using reference TRBV9 and TRBJ2-7, is DSGVTQTPKHLITATGQRVTLRCSPRSGDLSVYWYQQSLDQGLQFLIQYYNGEERAKGNILERFSAQQFPDLHSELNLSSLELGDSALYFCASSVDRGGYEQYFGPGTRLTVT.

The chain combines TRBV11-2 with TRBJ2-7, with D possibly TRBD1 on 6 matching bases. V lost 4 bases, J lost 5 bases, and 18 bases lay in between. From germline, CDR1 is SGHAT and CDR2 FQNNGV. The CDR3 extends over 15 amino acids. CDR3 in DNA: TGTGCCAGCAGCTCAAGGAGAGACAGGTTGGACGAGCAGTACTTC. It is translated as CASSSRRDRLDEQYF.

The V and J genes are TRBV11-2 and TRBJ2-7; tentatively, D is TRBD1 (5 bases). The CDR3 has 14 amino acids. Trimming removed 1 base from V and 3 bases from J, with 10 bases in between. CDR1 and CDR2 (germline): SGHAT, FQNNGV. CDR3 coding DNA: TGTGCCAGCAGCTTAGGCGCAGGGCTCTACGAGCAGTACTTC. This translates into CASSLGAGLYEQYF.

The sample holds a few counts of this clone. The chain combines TRBV9 with TRBJ1-1; D perhaps matches TRBD1 (5 bases). CDR1 is SGDLS, CDR2 YYNGEE, per germline. The CDR3 totals 15 residues. V dropped 0 bases and J dropped 1 base, with 10 bases sitting between them. The CDR3 nucleotides are TGTGCCAGCAGCGTAGGGGGCCCCGGGAACACTGAAGCTTTCTTT. It translates to CASSVGGPGNTEAFF.

This clone showed up just once. The sample has other DNA sequences that encode this CDR3 too. The gene calls are TRBV6-1 and TRBJ1-1; D uncertain. V was cut by 3 bases and J by 1 base, with 6 bases left in between. The CDR3 loop spans 13 amino acids. Germline-derived CDR1 and CDR2 are MNHNS and SASEGT. In DNA form, the CDR3 reads TGTGCCAGCAGTGACTGGGGGAACACTGAAGCTTTCTTT. Translating it yields CASSDWGNTEAFF.

The DNA for the CDR3 is TGTGCCAGCAGTTGGACTAGCGCCGACTACGAGCAGTACTTC. The encoded protein is CASSWTSADYEQYF. This sequence joins TRBV6-5 and TRBJ2-7; 9 bases are shared with TRBD2. Germline CDR1 MNHEY, CDR2 SVGAGI. The CDR3 is made up of 14 amino acids. The ends lost 4 bases at V and 3 bases at J; junction bases unmatched: 4.

The gene calls are TRBV2 and TRBJ2-7; 10 bases agree with TRBD2. Germline trimming cut 2 bases from V and 1 base from J; bases unmatched to any gene: 14. CDR1 and CDR2 (germline): SNHLY, FYNNEI. The CDR3 runs to 19 residues. The CDR3: CASSENPTSGSASSYEQYF. CDR3 bases: TGTGCCAGCAGTGAAAACCCGACTAGCGGGTCTGCCTCTTCCTACGAGCAGTACTTC.

The rearrangement links TRBV6-1 to TRBJ2-7; possible D gene TRBD1, 6 bases. V shed 1 base and J shed 2 bases, with 18 bases lying between them. Germline CDR1 and CDR2: MNHNS and SASEGT. CDR3 length: 17 amino acids. The CDR3 sequence: CASSEVGHREIPYEQYF. The CDR3 coding sequence is TGTGCCAGCAGTGAAGTGGGGCACAGGGAGATACCCTACGAGCAGTACTTC.

This clone came up once. The V and J genes are TRBV5-1 and TRBJ2-3; D uncertain. V gave up 4 bases and J gave up 0 bases, with 12 bases separating them. Germline CDR1 reads SGHRS; CDR2 reads YFSETQ. This CDR3 contains 15 residues. CDR3 sequence (DNA): TGCGCCAGCAGCACGGGTACTACTAGCACAGATACGCAGTATTTT. It is translated as CASSTGTTSTDTQYF.

The chain couples TRBV7-9 to TRBJ1-3; the D is unclear. This CDR3 comprises 13 residues. Trimming removed 7 bases at V and 2 bases at J, with 9 bases between. CDR1 SEHNR and CDR2 FQNEAQ come from the germline V gene (reference sequence). The CDR3 reads CASIGNAGNTIYF. The CDR3 bases are TGTGCCAGCATCGGAAACGCTGGAAACACCATATATTTT.

J is TRBJ2-7 and V is TRBV27, with unresolved D. In germline, CDR1 is MNHEY, CDR2 SMNVEV (reference sequence). The V gene lost 2 bases and the J gene lost 0 bases, with 11 bases spanning the gap. The CDR3 has 15 amino acids. The CDR3 coding sequence is TGTGCCAGCAGTTTAACCCTCGTTAGCTCCTACGAGCAGTACTTC. It codes for CASSLTLVSSYEQYF.

The chain links TRBV5-1 to TRBJ2-7; D is unresolved. With 3 bases removed from V and 5 bases from J, the gap between germline ends came to 24 bases. Germline V lookup: CDR1 SGHRS, CDR2 YFSETQ. The CDR3 has 17 amino acids. CDR3 nucleotide sequence: TGCGCCAGCAGCTGGGTCCCCCGAGAGGTAGTTAAGGACGAGCAGTACTTC. Translated, it gives CASSWVPREVVKDEQYF.

The gene calls are TRBV4-1 and TRBJ1-1; TRBD1 is a possible D gene (6 bases). Trimming shortened V by 5 bases and J by 11 bases, and 24 bases separated the two germline ends. CDR3 length: 15 amino acids. Looked up from germline, CDR1 is MGHRA and CDR2 is YSYEKL. Here the CDR3 reads CASSYVVGGLSWAFF. CDR3 in DNA: TGCGCCAGCAGCTACGTGGTAGGGGGGCTAAGCTGGGCTTTCTTT.

The chain carries TRBV6-6 and TRBJ1-2; D is unresolved. Germline V lookup: CDR1 MNHNY, CDR2 SVGAGI (reference sequence). The length of the CDR3 is 15 residues. V gave up 0 bases and J gave up 0 bases, with 8 bases separating them. The CDR3 loop reads CASSYSAETNYGYTF. The CDR3 nucleotides read TGTGCCAGCAGTTACTCCGCCGAGACTAACTATGGCTACACCTTC.

V and J are TRBV6-5 and TRBJ2-7; D perhaps matches TRBD2 (6 bases). This CDR3 has 14 amino acids. Trimming cost V 5 bases and J 3 bases, with 14 bases left between them. Looked up from germline, CDR1 is MNHEY and CDR2 is SVGAGI. CDR3: CASSLTGRGYEQYF. DNA of the CDR3: TGTGCCAGCAGTCTAACGGGGCGGGGCTACGAGCAGTACTTC.

The rearrangement joins TRBV28 to TRBJ2-5; 9 bases match TRBD2. The DNA end favors TRBJ2-7, so the J call may be wrong. Germline CDR1 MDHEN, CDR2 SYDVKM. The length of the CDR3 is 12 residues. The CDR3 sequence is CATGGRVSEQYF. The CDR3 bases are TGTGCCACCGGCGGGAGGGTGTCCGAGCAGTACTTC.

V usage is TRBV10-1 and J usage is TRBJ2-3; TRBD2 aligns across 8 bases. The CDR3 totals 15 residues. In germline, CDR1 is WNHNN, CDR2 SYGVQD (reference sequence). V shed 2 bases, J shed 5 bases, and the junction held 6 bases outside the gene matches. CDR3 loop: CASSESSGILDTQYF. Here the CDR3 DNA reads TGCGCCAGCAGTGAGAGTAGCGGGATATTAGATACGCAGTATTTT.

The chain recombines TRBV2 with TRBJ1-2, with 8 positions matching TRBD1. CDR3 length equals 14 residues. Trimming cost V 5 bases and J 3 bases; bases outside gene matches: 5. Germline-derived CDR1 and CDR2 are SNHLY and FYNNEI. The CDR3 sequence is CASSWTGSDYGYTF. CDR3 DNA: TGTGCCAGCAGTTGGACAGGGTCAGACTATGGCTACACCTTC.

As concerns this clone: This sample also contains other DNA sequences that code for the same CDR3. CDR3 sequence (DNA): TGTGCCAGTAGTATCGGGGGGCCAACTGAAGCTTTCTTT. Its translation: CASSIGGPTEAFF. J is TRBJ1-1 and V is TRBV19, with D perhaps matching TRBD1 (6 bases). Germline V CDR1 and CDR2: LNHDA, SQIVND (reference sequence). The CDR3 consists of 13 residues. The V gene lost 3 bases and the J gene lost 5 bases, with 10 bases spanning the gap.